A single sample is the source of the 2 T cell receptor beta chains below, sequenced in a study of shared clonotypes between healthy human individuals. TCRdb's table, derived via immunoSEQ multiplex PCR, lists solely in-frame clones and lacks some. The table records hundreds of thousands of clones, approximately 75% of them present only once. Sequenced: memory CD4+ T cells sorted from blood. Subset described: CD45RA-negative fraction. All receptors derive from a woman in her 30s in good health.

The chain recombines TRBV30 with TRBJ2-5; tentatively, D is TRBD1 (6 bases). V dropped 8 bases and J dropped 4 bases, with 14 bases sitting between them. CDR1 and CDR2 (germline): GTSNPN, SVGIG (reference sequence). The CDR3 runs 12 residues. This chain's CDR3 is CAGGRGRETQYF. DNA of the CDR3: TGTGCCGGGGGCAGGGGAAGAGAGACCCAGTACTTC.

V gene TRBV27 combines with J gene TRBJ2-3; no clear D gene. The germline gives CDR1 MNHEY, CDR2 SMNVEV (reference sequence). V was cut by 5 bases and J by 5 bases, with 17 bases left in between. This CDR3 comprises 15 residues. CDR3 protein: CASSPPLGRRDTQYF. Written as DNA, the CDR3 is TGTGCCAGCAGTCCCCCTCTAGGGCGGAGAGATACGCAGTATTTT.